A single sample is the source of the 19 T cell receptor beta chains below, sequenced in a study of blood T cell repertoires in COVID-19. Sequencing was performed with immunoSEQ multiplex PCR; in TCRdb, only in-frame clones are kept and a portion is missing. The sample lists over 75,000 clones; roughly 79% were seen once. Sequencing input: peripheral blood. These receptor sequences come from a human donor in a cohort sampled during active COVID-19.

The chain carries TRBV28 and TRBJ1-5, with D tentatively TRBD1 (5 bases). The CDR3 loop spans 12 amino acids. CDR1 and CDR2 (germline): MDHEN, SYDVKM. Trimming pared 10 bases from V and 1 base from J, leaving 8 bases between. In nucleotides, the CDR3 is TGTGCCACTCGGGGGAGCAATCAGCCCCAGCATTTT. Encoded protein: CATRGSNQPQHF.

This sequence joins TRBV6-5 and TRBJ1-2; D is ambiguous. V lost 6 bases and J lost 4, with 12 bases in between. The CDR3 covers 13 residues. Germline V gene data show CDR1 as MNHEY and CDR2 as SVGAGI. CDR3 DNA: TGTGCCAGCAGGCCCAGTGCCTCCTATGGCTACACCTTC. Translation: CASRPSASYGYTF.

This sequence joins TRBV30 and TRBJ2-7; D is perhaps TRBD1 (5 bases). The CDR3 runs 12 residues. Trimming removed 2 bases at V and 4 bases at J, with 9 bases between. The germline gives CDR1 GTSNPN, CDR2 SVGIG (reference sequence). The CDR3 nucleotides read TGTGCCTGGAGTCGGACACAGTACGAGCAGTACTTC. Its protein product is CAWSRTQYEQYF.

CDR3 bases: TGTGCCAGCAGTTACTCGAAAGGGGGTTTGGGGGCTTTCTTT. Translation: CASSYSKGGLGAFF. J is TRBJ1-1 and V is TRBV6-5; D may be TRBD1 (6 bases). Germline V gene data show CDR1 as MNHEY and CDR2 as SVGAGI. The CDR3 has 14 amino acids. The ends were cut back, 0 bases at V and 11 bases at J, with 16 bases in the middle.

J is TRBJ1-1 and V is TRBV30; D is possibly TRBD1 (5 bases). CDR3 size: 16 residues. The ends were cut back, 1 base at V and 1 base at J, with 16 bases in the middle. Germline assignment: CDR1 GTSNPN and CDR2 SVGIG (reference sequence). CDR3 protein: CAWSGSLGQSNTEAFF. CDR3 sequence (DNA): TGTGCCTGGAGTGGGTCGCTGGGGCAGTCGAACACTGAAGCTTTCTTT.

The chain recombines TRBV11-2 with TRBJ2-1, with D perhaps TRBD2 (5 bases). The V gene's germline CDR1 is SGHAT and CDR2 FQNNGV. This CDR3 is built from 11 residues. V shed 4 bases and J shed 11 bases, with 9 bases lying between them. The CDR3 DNA sequence: TGTGCCAGCAGCTCTACCGGGAAGCAGTTCTTC. Its translation: CASSSTGKQFF.

The chain carries TRBV7-8 and TRBJ1-3; 7 bases map to TRBD1. With 4 bases clipped from V and 0 bases from J, the junction kept 6 bases outside the gene matches. The CDR3 has 16 amino acids. The germline V gene has CDR1 SGHVS and CDR2 FQNEAQ. CDR3: CASSSDRASSGNTIYF. Written as DNA, the CDR3 is TGTGCCAGCAGCTCAGACAGGGCTAGCTCTGGAAACACCATATATTTT.

This chain uses TRBV19 with TRBJ1-2; D gene ambiguous. This CDR3 is 12 amino acids long. Germline V gene lookup returns CDR1 LNHDA and CDR2 SQIVND (reference sequence). Trimming cost V 3 bases and J 4 bases, with 6 bases left between them. This CDR3 is CASSISGYGYTF. In DNA form, the CDR3 reads TGTGCCAGTAGTATCAGTGGCTATGGCTACACCTTC. Complete variable domain (other parts from reference TRBV19 and TRBJ1-2): DGGITQSPKYLFRKEGQNVTLSCEQNLNHDAMYWYRQDPGQGLRLIYYSQIVNDFQKGDIAEGYSVSREKKESFPLTVTSAQKNPTAFYLCASSISGYGYTFGSGTRLTVV.

The V gene is TRBV6-5, the J gene TRBJ1-5; TRBD1 matches at 8 bases. With 6 bases clipped from V and 3 bases from J, the junction kept 4 bases outside the gene matches. This CDR3 is 14 amino acids long. The germline V gene has CDR1 MNHEY and CDR2 SVGAGI. The CDR3 protein is CASRTGDNNQPQHF. CDR3 bases: TGTGCCAGCAGGACAGGGGATAACAATCAGCCCCAGCATTTT.

The rearrangement links TRBV5-4 to TRBJ2-1; 11 nucleotides match TRBD2. This CDR3 is 15 amino acids long. Germline V gene data show CDR1 as SGHNT and CDR2 as YYREEE (reference sequence). V was clipped by 4 bases and J by 5 bases; unmatched bases: 5. The CDR3 DNA follows: TGTGCCAGCAGCAAGGGACTAGCGGTCAACAATGAGCAGTTCTTC. This sequence encodes CASSKGLAVNNEQFF.

This clone was seen repeatedly, ten times or more. Other nucleotide sequences in the sample specify the same CDR3. The J gene is TRBJ1-2, the V gene TRBV20-1; D gene ambiguous. V lost 1 base to trimming and J lost 8 bases, with 8 bases between them. The CDR3 has 11 residues. Germline assignment: CDR1 DFQATT and CDR2 SNEGSKA (reference sequence). The CDR3 DNA sequence: TGCAGTGCTAGAGTCGGGGAGGGCTACACCTTC. Amino acid sequence: CSARVGEGYTF.

This clone was seen ten or more times. V and J are TRBV7-9 and TRBJ1-6; D is perhaps TRBD1 (5 bases). Germline V CDR1 and CDR2: SEHNR, FQNEAQ (reference sequence). Trimming left V 5 bases short and J 9 bases short, with 20 bases between. The CDR3 sequence is 16 residues long. The CDR3: CASSPHTGLEGSPLHF. Here the CDR3 DNA reads TGTGCCAGCAGCCCCCATACGGGACTCGAGGGTTCACCCCTCCACTTT.

The J gene is TRBJ2-1, the V gene TRBV6-1; TRBD2 matches 9 bases. V was pared by 2 bases and J by 6 bases, with 5 bases of the junction left unmatched. The CDR3 consists of 15 residues. CDR1 is MNHNS, CDR2 SASEGT, per germline. CDR3 loop: CASSEWAGGPNEQFF. The CDR3 coding sequence is TGTGCCAGCAGTGAATGGGCGGGGGGGCCCAATGAGCAGTTCTTC.

A word on this clone: The CDR3 does not end in the conserved phenylalanine or tryptophan, so this is likely a read error. It is unclear where the CDR3 begins or ends on the DNA, so no DNA is shown, and the CDR3 is as TCRdb lists it. V usage is TRBV20-1 and J usage is TRBJ1-2; TRBD1 was called by the table and not checked on the DNA. Looked up from germline, CDR1 is DFQATT and CDR2 is SNEGSKA (reference sequence). The CDR3 length is 12 residues, termini included. CDR3 amino acids: CSASLVPGQLKV.

J is TRBJ2-1 and V is TRBV4-1, with 7 nucleotides matching TRBD2. Germline V gene data show CDR1 as MGHRA and CDR2 as YSYEKL. The CDR3 covers 15 residues. The V gene end was trimmed by 0 bases and the J gene end by 9 bases; junction bases not matched to a gene: 8. This CDR3 reads CASSQENLAVVEQFF. As DNA, the CDR3 is TGCGCCAGCAGCCAAGAGAATCTAGCGGTTGTTGAGCAGTTCTTC.

V gene TRBV6-5 combines with J gene TRBJ2-7, with 9 bases identical to TRBD1. After removal of 7 bases from V and 4 bases from J, the junction contained 8 bases not matched to a gene. The CDR3 is 14 residues long. Germline CDR1 is MNHEY and CDR2 is SVGAGI. CDR3 region: CASTGGTGTYEQYF. CDR3 coding DNA: TGTGCCAGCACCGGGGGGACAGGGACTTACGAGCAGTACTTC.

The V and J genes are TRBV1 and TRBJ1-2. TRBV1 is marked as a pseudogene. The CDR3 is 14 amino acids. The CDR3 loop is CTSSHLGINYGYTF. The DNA for the CDR3 is TGCACCAGCAGCCACCTAGGTATTAACTATGGCTACACCTTC.

This CDR3 reads CASSRGGGETRYGYTF. CDR3 nucleotide sequence: TGTGCCAGCAGCCGGGGGGGCGGGGAGACAAGATATGGCTACACCTTC. The chain links TRBV11-2 to TRBJ1-2, with D perhaps TRBD1 (6 bases). The CDR3 is 16 amino acids. Per the germline V gene, CDR1 is SGHAT and CDR2 is FQNNGV. Trimming left V 5 bases short and J 5 bases short, with 21 bases between.

The rearrangement links TRBV4-2 to TRBJ2-1; the D gene is possibly TRBD2 (6 bases). CDR3 size: 17 residues. The V and J ends lost 0 bases and 9 bases respectively, with 21 bases between them. Germline V lookup: CDR1 LGHNA, CDR2 YNFKEQ. The CDR3 nucleotides read TGTGCCAGCAGCCAAGATAGAGGATTAGCGGAGATAGGTGAGCAGTTCTTC. This translates into CASSQDRGLAEIGEQFF.